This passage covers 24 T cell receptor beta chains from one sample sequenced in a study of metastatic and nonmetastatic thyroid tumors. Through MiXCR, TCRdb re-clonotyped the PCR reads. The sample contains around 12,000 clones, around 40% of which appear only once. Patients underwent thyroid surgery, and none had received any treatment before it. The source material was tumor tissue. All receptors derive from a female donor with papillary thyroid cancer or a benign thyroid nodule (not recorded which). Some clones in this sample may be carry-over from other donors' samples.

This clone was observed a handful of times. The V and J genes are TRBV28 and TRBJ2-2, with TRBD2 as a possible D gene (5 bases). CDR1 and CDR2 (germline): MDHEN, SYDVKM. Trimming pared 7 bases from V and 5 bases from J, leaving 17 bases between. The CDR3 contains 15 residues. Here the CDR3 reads CASTAHVGETGELFF. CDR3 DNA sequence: TGTGCCAGCACTGCTCACGTGGGAGAAACCGGGGAGCTGTTTTTT.

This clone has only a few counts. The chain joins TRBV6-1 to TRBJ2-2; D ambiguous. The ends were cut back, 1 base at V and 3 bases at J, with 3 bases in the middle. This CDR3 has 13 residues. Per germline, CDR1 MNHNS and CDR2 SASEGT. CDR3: CASSEGDTGELFF. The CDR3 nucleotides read TGTGCCAGCAGTGAAGGGGACACCGGGGAGCTGTTTTTT.

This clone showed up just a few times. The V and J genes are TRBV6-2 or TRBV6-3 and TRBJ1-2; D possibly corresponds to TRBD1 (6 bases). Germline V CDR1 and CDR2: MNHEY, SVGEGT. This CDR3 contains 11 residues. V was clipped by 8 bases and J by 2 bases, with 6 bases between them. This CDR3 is CASGQNYGYTF. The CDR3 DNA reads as TGTGCCAGCGGACAGAACTATGGCTACACCTTC.

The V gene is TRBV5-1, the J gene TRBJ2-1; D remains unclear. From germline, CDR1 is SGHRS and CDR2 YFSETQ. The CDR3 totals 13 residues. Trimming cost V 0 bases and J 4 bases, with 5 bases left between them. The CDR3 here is CASSLAPYNEQFF. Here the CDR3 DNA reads TGCGCCAGCAGCTTGGCCCCATACAATGAGCAGTTCTTC.

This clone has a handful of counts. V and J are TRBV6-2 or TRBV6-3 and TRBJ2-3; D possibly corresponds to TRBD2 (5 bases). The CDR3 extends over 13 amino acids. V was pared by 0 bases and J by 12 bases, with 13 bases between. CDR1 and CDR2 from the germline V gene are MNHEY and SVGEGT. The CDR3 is CASSYSGRGLQYF. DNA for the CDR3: TGTGCCAGCAGTTACTCAGGGCGCGGACTCCAGTATTTT.

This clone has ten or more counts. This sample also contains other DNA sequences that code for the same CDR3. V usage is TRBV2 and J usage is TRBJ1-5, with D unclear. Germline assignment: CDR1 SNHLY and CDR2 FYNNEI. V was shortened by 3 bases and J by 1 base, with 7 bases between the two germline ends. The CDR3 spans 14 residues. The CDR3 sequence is CASSEAPSNQPQHF. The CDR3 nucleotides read TGTGCCAGCAGTGAGGCGCCAAGCAATCAGCCCCAGCATTTT.

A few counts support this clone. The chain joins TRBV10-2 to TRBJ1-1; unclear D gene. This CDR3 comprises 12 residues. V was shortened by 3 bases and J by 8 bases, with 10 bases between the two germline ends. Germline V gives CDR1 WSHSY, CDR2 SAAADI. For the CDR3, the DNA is TGCGCCAGCAGTGACGGGTGGGCAGAAGCTTTCTTT. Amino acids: CASSDGWAEAFF.

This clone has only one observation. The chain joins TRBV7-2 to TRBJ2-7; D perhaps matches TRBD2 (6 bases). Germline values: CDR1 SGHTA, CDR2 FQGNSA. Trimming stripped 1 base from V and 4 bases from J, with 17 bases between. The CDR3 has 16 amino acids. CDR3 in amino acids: CASSLVRRRGRYEQYF. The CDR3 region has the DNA TGTGCCAGCAGCTTAGTGCGCAGGCGGGGTAGATACGAGCAGTACTTC.

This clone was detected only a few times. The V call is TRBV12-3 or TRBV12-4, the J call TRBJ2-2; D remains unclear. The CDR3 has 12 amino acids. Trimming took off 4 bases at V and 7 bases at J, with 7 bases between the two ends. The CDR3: CASSSANGELFF. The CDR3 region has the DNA TGTGCCAGCAGTTCTGCGAACGGGGAGCTGTTTTTT.

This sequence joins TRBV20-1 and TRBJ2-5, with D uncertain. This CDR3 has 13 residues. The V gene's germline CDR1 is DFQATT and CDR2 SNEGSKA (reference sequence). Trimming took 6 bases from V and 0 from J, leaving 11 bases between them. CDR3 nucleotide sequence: TGCAGTGCCACGGACGTTAACCAAGAGACCCAGTACTTC. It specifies CSATDVNQETQYF.

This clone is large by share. CDR3 in amino acids: CASSRGGDTQYF. In DNA, the CDR3 is TGTGCCAGCAGCCGAGGGGGAGATACGCAGTATTTT. V is TRBV12-3 or TRBV12-4 and J is TRBJ2-3, with a possible D match to TRBD1 (6 bases). There are 12 residues in the CDR3. V gave up 6 bases and J gave up 5 bases, with 9 bases separating them.

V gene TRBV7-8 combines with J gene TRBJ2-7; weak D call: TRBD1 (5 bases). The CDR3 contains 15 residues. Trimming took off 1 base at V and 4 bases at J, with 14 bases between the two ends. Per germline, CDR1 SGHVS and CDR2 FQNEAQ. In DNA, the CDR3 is TGTGCCAGCAGCTTAGATGACAGAGTAATTTACGAGCAGTACTTC. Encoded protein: CASSLDDRVIYEQYF.

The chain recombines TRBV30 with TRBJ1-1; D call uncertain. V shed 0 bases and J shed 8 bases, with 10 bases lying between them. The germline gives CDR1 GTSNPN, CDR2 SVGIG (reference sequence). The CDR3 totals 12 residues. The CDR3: CAWSVPYREAFF. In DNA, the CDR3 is TGTGCCTGGAGTGTACCTTACAGAGAAGCTTTCTTT. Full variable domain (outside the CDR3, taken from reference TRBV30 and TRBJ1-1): SQTIHQWPATLVQPVGSPLSLECTVEGTSNPNLYWYRQAAGRGLQLLFYSVGIGQISSEVPQNLSASRPQDRQFILSSKKLLLSDSGFYLCAWSVPYREAFFGQGTRLTVV.

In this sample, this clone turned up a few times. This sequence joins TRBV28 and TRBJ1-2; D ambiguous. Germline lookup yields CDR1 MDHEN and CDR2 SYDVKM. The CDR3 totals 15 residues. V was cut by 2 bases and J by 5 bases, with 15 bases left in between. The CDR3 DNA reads TGTGCCAGCAGTTTAGGAGGCAGCGCAATTTATGGCTACACCTTC. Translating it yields CASSLGGSAIYGYTF.

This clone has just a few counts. This chain's CDR3 is CASSRTGLNQPQHF. The DNA for the CDR3 is TGTGCCAGCAGCCGGACAGGCCTAAATCAGCCCCAGCATTTT. The V and J genes are TRBV12-3 or TRBV12-4 and TRBJ1-5; 7 positions agree with TRBD1. J was trimmed by 4 bases and V by 6 bases; bases with no gene match: 6. CDR3 length: 14 residues.

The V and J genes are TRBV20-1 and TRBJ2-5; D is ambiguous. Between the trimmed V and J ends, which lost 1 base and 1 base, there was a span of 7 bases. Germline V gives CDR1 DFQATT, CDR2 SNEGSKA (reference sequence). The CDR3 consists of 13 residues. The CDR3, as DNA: TGCAGTGCTAGAGGGGCAAGCCAAGAGACCCAGTACTTC. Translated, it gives CSARGASQETQYF.

The chain's CDR3 is CASSFETMPSSYEQYF. The CDR3 DNA reads as TGTGCCAGCAGCTTCGAAACCATGCCCAGCTCCTACGAGCAGTACTTC. The chain joins TRBV7-8 to TRBJ2-7; D gene unclear. Germline lookup yields CDR1 SGHVS and CDR2 FQNEAQ. The germline V and J ends were trimmed by 3 bases and 0 bases, with 15 bases remaining between them. This CDR3 is 16 amino acids long.

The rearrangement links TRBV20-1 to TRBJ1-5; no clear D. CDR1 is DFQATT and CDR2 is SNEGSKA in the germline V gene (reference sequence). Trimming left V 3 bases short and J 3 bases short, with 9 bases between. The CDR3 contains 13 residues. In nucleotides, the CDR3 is TGCAGTGCTAGTCACGGGTTCAATCAGCCCCAGCATTTT. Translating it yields CSASHGFNQPQHF.

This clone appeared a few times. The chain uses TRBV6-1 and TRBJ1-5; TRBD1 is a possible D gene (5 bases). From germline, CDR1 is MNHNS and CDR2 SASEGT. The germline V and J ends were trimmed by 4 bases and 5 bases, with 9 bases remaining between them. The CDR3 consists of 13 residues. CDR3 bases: TGTGCCAGCAGTGGACAGCTTGATCAGCCCCAGCATTTT. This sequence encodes CASSGQLDQPQHF.

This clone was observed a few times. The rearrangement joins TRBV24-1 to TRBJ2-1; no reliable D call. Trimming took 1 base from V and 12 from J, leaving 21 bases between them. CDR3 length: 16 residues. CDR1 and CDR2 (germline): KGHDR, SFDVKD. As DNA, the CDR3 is TGTGCCACCAGTGATTTTGGCGCAGGCAAGGTCGGCAGGCAGTTCTTC. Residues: CATSDFGAGKVGRQFF.

The CDR3 DNA follows: TGTGCCAGCAGTTATTCAGGCACAGATACGCAGTATTTT. Residues: CASSYSGTDTQYF. The genes are TRBV6-5 and TRBJ2-3; D not resolved. The CDR3 runs to 13 residues. Between the trimmed V and J ends, which lost 3 bases and 1 base, there was a span of 5 bases. Germline values: CDR1 MNHEY, CDR2 SVGAGI.

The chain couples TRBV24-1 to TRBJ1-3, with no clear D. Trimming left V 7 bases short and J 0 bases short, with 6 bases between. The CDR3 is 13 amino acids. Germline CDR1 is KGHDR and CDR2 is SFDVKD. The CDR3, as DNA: TGTGCCACCAGCGAGGACTCTGGAAACACCATATATTTT. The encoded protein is CATSEDSGNTIYF.

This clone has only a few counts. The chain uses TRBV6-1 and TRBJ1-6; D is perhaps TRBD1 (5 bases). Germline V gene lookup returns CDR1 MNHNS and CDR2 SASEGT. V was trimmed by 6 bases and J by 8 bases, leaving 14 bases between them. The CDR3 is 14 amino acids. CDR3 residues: CASREKRGHSPLHF. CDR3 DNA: TGTGCCAGCAGGGAGAAGAGGGGTCATTCACCCCTCCACTTT.

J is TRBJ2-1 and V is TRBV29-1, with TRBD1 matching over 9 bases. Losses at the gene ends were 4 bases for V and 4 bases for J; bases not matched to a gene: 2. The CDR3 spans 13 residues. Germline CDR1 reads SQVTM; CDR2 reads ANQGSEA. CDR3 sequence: CSVGDRDYNEQFF. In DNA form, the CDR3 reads TGCAGCGTTGGGGACAGGGATTACAATGAGCAGTTCTTC.